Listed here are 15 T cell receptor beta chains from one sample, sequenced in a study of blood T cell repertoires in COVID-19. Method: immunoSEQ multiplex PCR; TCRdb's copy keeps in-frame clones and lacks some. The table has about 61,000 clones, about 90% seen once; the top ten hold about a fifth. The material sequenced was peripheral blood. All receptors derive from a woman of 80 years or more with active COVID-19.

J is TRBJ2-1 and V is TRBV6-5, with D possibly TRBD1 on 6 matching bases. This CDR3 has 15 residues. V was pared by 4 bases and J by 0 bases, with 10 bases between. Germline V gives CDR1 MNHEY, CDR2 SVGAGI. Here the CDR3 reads CASSFTGSSYNEQFF. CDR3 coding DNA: TGTGCCAGCAGTTTCACAGGGAGCTCCTACAATGAGCAGTTCTTC.

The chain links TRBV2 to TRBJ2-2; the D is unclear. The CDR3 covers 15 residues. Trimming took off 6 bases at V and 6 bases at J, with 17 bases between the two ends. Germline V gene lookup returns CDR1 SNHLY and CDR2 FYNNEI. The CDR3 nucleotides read TGTGCCAGCAGGCAAGTGGTGGGCCACGCCGGGGAGCTGTTTTTT. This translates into CASRQVVGHAGELFF.

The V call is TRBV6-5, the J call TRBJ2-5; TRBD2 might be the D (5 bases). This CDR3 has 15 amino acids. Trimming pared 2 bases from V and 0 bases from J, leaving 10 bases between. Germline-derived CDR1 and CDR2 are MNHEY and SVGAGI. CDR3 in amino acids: CASSYGSQYQETQYF. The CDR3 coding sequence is TGTGCCAGCAGTTACGGGAGTCAGTACCAAGAGACCCAGTACTTC.

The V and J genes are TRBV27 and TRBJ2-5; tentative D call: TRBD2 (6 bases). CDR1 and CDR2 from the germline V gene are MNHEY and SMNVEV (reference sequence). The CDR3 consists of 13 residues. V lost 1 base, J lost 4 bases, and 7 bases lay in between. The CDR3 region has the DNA TGTGCCAGCAGTTTATGGAGGGGAGAGACCCAGTACTTC. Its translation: CASSLWRGETQYF.

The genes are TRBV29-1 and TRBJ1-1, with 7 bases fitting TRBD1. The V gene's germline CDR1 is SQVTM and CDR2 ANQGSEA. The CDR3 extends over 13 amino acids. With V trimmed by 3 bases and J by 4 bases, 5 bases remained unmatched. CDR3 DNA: TGCAGCGTTGAGAGACAGGGTAGCACTGAAGCTTTCTTT. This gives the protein CSVERQGSTEAFF.

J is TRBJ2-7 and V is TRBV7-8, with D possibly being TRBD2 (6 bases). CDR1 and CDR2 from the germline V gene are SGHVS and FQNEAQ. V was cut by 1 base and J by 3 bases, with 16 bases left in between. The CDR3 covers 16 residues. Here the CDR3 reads CASSLGEVAGSYEQYF. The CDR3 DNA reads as TGTGCCAGCAGCTTAGGGGAGGTTGCAGGGAGCTACGAGCAGTACTTC. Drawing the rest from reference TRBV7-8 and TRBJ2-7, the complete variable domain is GAGVSQSPRYKVAKRGQDVALRCDPISGHVSLFWYQQALGQGPEFLTYFQNEAQLDKSGLPSDRFFAERPEGSVSTLKIQRTQQEDSAVYLCASSLGEVAGSYEQYFGPGTRLTVT.

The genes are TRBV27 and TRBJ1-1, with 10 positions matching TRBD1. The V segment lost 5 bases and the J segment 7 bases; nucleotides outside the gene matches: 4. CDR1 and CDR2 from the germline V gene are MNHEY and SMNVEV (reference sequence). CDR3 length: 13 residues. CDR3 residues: CASSPRDRGEAFF. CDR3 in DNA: TGTGCCAGCAGTCCGCGGGACAGGGGTGAAGCTTTCTTT.

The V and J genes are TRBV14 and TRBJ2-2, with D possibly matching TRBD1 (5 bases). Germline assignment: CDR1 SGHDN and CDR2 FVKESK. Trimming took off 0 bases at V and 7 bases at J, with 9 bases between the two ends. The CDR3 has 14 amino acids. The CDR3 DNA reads TGTGCCAGCAGCCAAGAGGCAGGGTACGGGGAGCTGTTTTTT. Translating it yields CASSQEAGYGELFF.

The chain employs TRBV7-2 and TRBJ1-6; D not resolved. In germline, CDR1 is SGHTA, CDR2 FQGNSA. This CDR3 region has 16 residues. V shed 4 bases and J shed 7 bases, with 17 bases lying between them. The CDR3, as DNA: TGTGCCAGCAGCTCACGGGGAACCGTTGTAAATTCACCCCTCCACTTT. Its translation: CASSSRGTVVNSPLHF.

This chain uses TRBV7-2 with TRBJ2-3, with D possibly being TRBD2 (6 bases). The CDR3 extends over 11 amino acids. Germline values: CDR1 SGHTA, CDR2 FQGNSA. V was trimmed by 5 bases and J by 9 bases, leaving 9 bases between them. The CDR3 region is CASSRGGTQYF. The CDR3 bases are TGTGCCAGCAGCCGTGGGGGGACGCAGTATTTT. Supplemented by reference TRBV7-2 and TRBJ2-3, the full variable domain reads GAGVSQSPSNKVTEKGKDVELRCDPISGHTALYWYRQSLGQGLEFLIYFQGNSAPDKSGLPSDRFSAERTGGSVSTLTIQRTQQEDSAVYLCASSRGGTQYFGPGTRLTVL.

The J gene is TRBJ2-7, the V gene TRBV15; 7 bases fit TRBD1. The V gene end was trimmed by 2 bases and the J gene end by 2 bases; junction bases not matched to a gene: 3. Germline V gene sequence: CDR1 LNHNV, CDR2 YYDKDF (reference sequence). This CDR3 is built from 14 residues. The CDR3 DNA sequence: TGTGCCACCAGCAGAATAGGGGGCACCTACGAGCAGTACTTC. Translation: CATSRIGGTYEQYF.

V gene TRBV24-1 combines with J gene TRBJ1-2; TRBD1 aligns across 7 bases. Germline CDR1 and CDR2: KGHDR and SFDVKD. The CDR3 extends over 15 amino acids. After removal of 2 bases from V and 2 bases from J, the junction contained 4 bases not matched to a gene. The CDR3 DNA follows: TGTGCCACCAGTGATTCGGGACAGCCCAACTATGGCTACACCTTC. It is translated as CATSDSGQPNYGYTF.

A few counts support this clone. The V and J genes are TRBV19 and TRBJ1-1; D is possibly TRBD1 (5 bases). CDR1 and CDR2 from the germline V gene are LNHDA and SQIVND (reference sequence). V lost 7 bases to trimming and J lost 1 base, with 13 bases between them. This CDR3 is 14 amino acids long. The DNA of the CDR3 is TGTGCCAGTAAAAGGGGATCACCGAACACTGAAGCTTTCTTT. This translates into CASKRGSPNTEAFF.

CDR3 sequence: CASSPRTGTNYGYTF. DNA for the CDR3: TGTGCCAGCAGTCCCCGAACAGGAACTAACTATGGCTACACCTTC. This sequence joins TRBV2 and TRBJ1-2, with TRBD1 as a possible D gene (5 bases). Trimming removed 5 bases at V and 0 bases at J, with 13 bases between. This CDR3 has 15 amino acids. Germline lookup yields CDR1 SNHLY and CDR2 FYNNEI. The full variable domain, completed using reference TRBV2 and TRBJ1-2, is EPEVTQTPSHQVTQMGQEVILRCVPISNHLYFYWYRQILGQKVEFLVSFYNNEISEKSEIFDDQFSVERPDGSNFTLKIRSTKLEDSAMYFCASSPRTGTNYGYTFGSGTRLTVV.

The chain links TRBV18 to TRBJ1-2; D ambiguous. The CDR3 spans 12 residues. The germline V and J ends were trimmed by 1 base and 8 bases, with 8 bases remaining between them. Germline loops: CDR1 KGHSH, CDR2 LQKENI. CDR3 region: CASSPRTGGYTF. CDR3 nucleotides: TGTGCCAGCTCACCACGGACGGGGGGCTACACCTTC.